A selection of T cell receptor beta chains follows, all from one sample in a study of T-cell memory formation after mild COVID-19. MiXCR, applied by TCRdb to the 5' RACE reads, yields one record per CDR3 protein. This table has approximately 100,000 distinct CDR3 sequences, approximately 23% appearing once. The sequenced sample was PBMCs or a T cell subset sorted from them (not recorded which). The receptors stem from a man younger than 30 who had mild COVID-19 (a few samples of this study predate the infection). Cell type and time point are not known. The CDR3 runs from the conserved cysteine through the conserved F or W. Each record gives: D gene, clone size, J gene, V gene, CDR3 length, CDR3 protein, CDR3 DNA. D genes are given only for firm matches. A row's size may be missing; if present it is once, few, many or a size class.

-	few	TRBJ1-1	TRBV15	12	CATSKPNTEAFF	TGTGCCACCAGCAAACCGAACACTGAAGCTTTCTTT
-	once	TRBJ1-5	TRBV23-1	14	CASSQGGKALPQHF	TGCGCCAGCAGTCAAGGCGGGAAAGCCCTACCCCAGCATTTT
-	-	TRBJ1-6	TRBV14	14	CASSLTGSNSPLHF	TGTGCCAGCAGCCTTACAGGGTCTAATTCACCCCTCCACTTT
-	few	TRBJ2-5	TRBV12-3/TRBV12-4	11	CASSYSLTQYF	TGTGCCAGCAGTTACTCGCTGACCCAGTACTTC
-	-	TRBJ2-1	TRBV4-3	13	CASSQPAGNEQFF	TGCGCCAGCAGCCAACCAGCCGGCAATGAGCAGTTCTTC
TRBD2	-	TRBJ2-5	TRBV3-1	15	CATNQFGGRQETQYF	TGTGCCACCAACCAGTTCGGGGGGAGGCAAGAGACCCAGTACTTC
-	-	TRBJ2-2	TRBV5-1	14	CASNASPGTGELFF	TGCGCCAGCAACGCTAGTCCGGGCACCGGGGAGCTGTTTTTT
-	many	TRBJ1-6	TRBV20-1	14	CSARGHRENSPLHF	TGCAGTGCTAGAGGCCACAGGGAGAATTCACCCCTCCACTTT
TRBD1	once	TRBJ2-4	TRBV5-1	14	CASSSGTEKNIQYF	TGCGCCAGCAGCTCTGGGACAGAGAAAAACATTCAGTACTTC
-	few	TRBJ2-7	TRBV20-1	14	CSATPIQGDDEQYF	TGCAGTGCTACCCCCATCCAGGGTGACGACGAGCAGTACTTC
TRBD1	-	TRBJ1-1	TRBV5-1	14	CASSKGQVNFEAFF	TGCGCCAGCAGCAAGGGACAGGTGAACTTTGAAGCTTTCTTT
-	-	TRBJ1-5	TRBV19	12	CASTGSGQPQHF	TGTGCCAGTACAGGATCGGGTCAGCCCCAGCATTTT
-	-	TRBJ1-4	TRBV7-9	11	CASSKDWILFF	TGTGCCAGCAGCAAGGACTGGATACTGTTTTTT
-	few	TRBJ2-7	TRBV4-1	12	CASSQQGYEQYF	TGCGCCAGCAGCCAGCAGGGCTACGAGCAGTACTTC
-	-	TRBJ2-5	TRBV12-3/TRBV12-4	14	CASSLGGSGETQYF	TGTGCCAGCAGTTTGGGGGGCTCGGGAGAGACCCAGTACTTC
-	-	TRBJ1-2	TRBV14	14	CASSQVTGLYGYTF	TGTGCCAGCAGCCAAGTGACAGGCCTCTATGGCTACACCTTC
-	-	TRBJ2-5	TRBV6-5	14	CASSVLRRQETQYF	TGTGCCAGCAGCGTATTACGACGACAAGAGACCCAGTACTTC
-	-	TRBJ1-1	TRBV24-1	14	CATSAKGEGAEAFF	TGTGCCACCAGTGCCAAGGGGGAGGGAGCTGAAGCTTTCTTT
-	-	TRBJ2-1	TRBV29-1	10	CSVRQNEQFF	TGCAGCGTTAGACAGAATGAGCAGTTCTTC
-	-	TRBJ2-2	TRBV7-9	13	CALTALNTGELFF	TGTGCCCTCACGGCCCTGAACACCGGGGAGCTGTTTTTT
-	few	TRBJ2-7	TRBV3-1	14	CASSQAASSYEQYF	TGTGCCAGCAGCCAAGCGGCGAGCTCCTACGAGCAGTACTTC
-	few	TRBJ2-7	TRBV6-6	18	CASSYSSFAFHRAYEQYF	TGTGCCAGCAGTTACTCATCGTTCGCTTTCCACCGGGCCTACGAGCAGTACTTC
-	-	TRBJ2-1	TRBV5-1	14	CASSLKTGGDEQFF	TGCGCCAGCAGCTTGAAAACAGGGGGGGATGAGCAGTTCTTC
-	few	TRBJ2-2	TRBV28	14	CASSLSMNTGELFF	TGTGCCAGCAGTTTATCCATGAACACCGGGGAGCTGTTTTTT
TRBD1	-	TRBJ1-2	TRBV5-6	14	CASSFGRTGNGYTF	TGTGCCAGCAGCTTCGGCCGGACAGGGAATGGCTACACCTTC
-	-	TRBJ2-3	TRBV6-5	12	CASSPGGNTQYF	TGTGCCAGCAGCCCCGGAGGAAATACGCAGTATTTT
-	few	TRBJ1-2	TRBV15	13	CATSRESDYGYTF	TGTGCCACCAGCAGAGAATCTGACTATGGCTACACCTTC
-	few	TRBJ2-3	TRBV2	15	CASSLGRRSTDTQYF	TGTGCCAGCAGTCTAGGACGTCGGAGCACAGATACGCAGTATTTT
-	-	TRBJ2-3	TRBV20-1	15	CSASVWQASTDTQYF	TGCAGTGCTAGCGTTTGGCAAGCTAGCACAGATACGCAGTATTTT
-	-	TRBJ1-2	TRBV15	15	CATSRDYGGNYGYTF	TGTGCCACCAGCAGAGATTATGGGGGAAACTATGGCTACACCTTC
TRBD1	few	TRBJ2-2	TRBV6-5	15	CASRTGTVTPGELFF	TGTGCCAGCAGGACCGGGACAGTGACCCCCGGGGAGCTGTTTTTT